A single sample gave rise to the 9 T cell receptor beta chains below, sequenced in a study of T cell repertoires in cytomegalovirus infection. Antigens for these TCRs are unknown. From the reads, TCRdb called clonotypes with MiXCR, one entry per CDR3 protein. This repertoire shows about 920,000 distinct CDR3 sequences, around a third found once; its top ten account for around 15%. The starting material was cultured CD8+ T cells from PBMCs, obtained from culture after CMV antigen stimulation. These receptors were collected from a human donor in good health (CMV status not recorded). Some clones in this sample may be carry-over from other donors' samples.

This clonotype was seen more than once but under ten times. This chain connects TRBV6-2 or TRBV6-3 to TRBJ2-1; perhaps TRBD2 as D (5 bases). The ends were cut back, 2 bases at V and 1 base at J, with 12 bases in the middle. CDR1 is MNHEY and CDR2 is SVGEGT in the germline V gene. The CDR3 runs to 16 residues. The CDR3 nucleotides read TGTGCCAGCAGTTACCCCGACTATCTATCCTACAATGAGCAGTTCTTC. Translating it yields CASSYPDYLSYNEQFF.

V gene TRBV11-1 combines with J gene TRBJ2-5; D unclear. CDR1 SGHAT and CDR2 FQDESV come from the germline V gene (reference sequence). Trimming stripped 3 bases from V and 5 bases from J, with 10 bases between. The CDR3 totals 13 residues. The CDR3: CASSLTTRETQYF. The CDR3 region has the DNA TGTGCCAGCAGCTTGACCACCCGGGAGACCCAGTACTTC. Combining the CDR3 with reference TRBV11-1 and TRBJ2-5 gives the whole variable domain EAEVAQSPRYKITEKSQAVAFWCDPISGHATLYWYRQILGQGPELLVQFQDESVVDDSQLPKDRFSAERLKGVDSTLKIQPAELGDSAMYLCASSLTTRETQYFGPGTRLLVL.

This clonotype was observed at least ten times. This chain uses TRBV5-1 with TRBJ1-1; a possible D gene is TRBD1 (5 bases). Germline V gene sequence: CDR1 SGHRS, CDR2 YFSETQ. The CDR3 contains 14 residues. V was cut by 4 bases and J by 0 bases, with 10 bases left in between. The CDR3 loop reads CASSPPTVNTEAFF. The CDR3 DNA sequence: TGCGCCAGCAGCCCTCCGACAGTGAACACTGAAGCTTTCTTT.

This clonotype appeared a few times. V gene TRBV19 combines with J gene TRBJ1-1; a possible D gene is TRBD1 (6 bases). V was clipped by 6 bases and J by 0 bases, with 14 bases between them. The CDR3 contains 15 residues. CDR1 and CDR2 from the germline V gene are LNHDA and SQIVND (reference sequence). CDR3 bases: TGTGCCAGTAGGCAGGGGCAGGCGCTGAACACTGAAGCTTTCTTT. Protein product: CASRQGQALNTEAFF.

This clonotype appeared many times. The chain uses TRBV7-2 and TRBJ2-3; the D is unclear. The CDR3 is made up of 12 amino acids. Trimming took 3 bases from V and 2 from J, leaving 3 bases between them. Germline V gene lookup returns CDR1 SGHTA and CDR2 FQGNSA. The CDR3: CASSFSTDTQYF. CDR3 sequence (DNA): TGTGCCAGCAGCTTTTCCACAGATACGCAGTATTTT. The full variable domain, completed using reference TRBV7-2 and TRBJ2-3, is GAGVSQSPSNKVTEKGKDVELRCDPISGHTALYWYRQSLGQGLEFLIYFQGNSAPDKSGLPSDRFSAERTGGSVSTLTIQRTQQEDSAVYLCASSFSTDTQYFGPGTRLTVL.

The chain uses TRBV28 and TRBJ1-2, with 7 bases lining up with TRBD1. From germline, CDR1 is MDHEN and CDR2 SYDVKM. Trimming took 2 bases from V and 4 from J; bases not matched to a gene: 4. The CDR3 length is 14 residues. CDR3 region: CASSLEGAIYGYTF. In DNA form, the CDR3 reads TGTGCCAGCAGTTTAGAGGGGGCTATCTATGGCTACACCTTC.

Only a few counts were recorded for this clonotype. The chain joins TRBV7-9 to TRBJ2-4; D is unclear. This CDR3 region has 12 residues. The V end lost 5 bases, the J end lost 11 bases, and 13 bases lay between the germline ends. From germline, CDR1 is SEHNR and CDR2 FQNEAQ (reference sequence). The chain's CDR3 is CASSPRVSVQYF. CDR3 nucleotides: TGTGCCAGCAGCCCCCGAGTCTCGGTTCAGTACTTC.

The sample holds many counts of this clonotype. The chain couples TRBV7-2 to TRBJ1-1, with unresolved D. The CDR3 is 15 amino acids. With 6 bases removed from V and 0 bases from J, the gap between germline ends came to 14 bases. Germline assignment: CDR1 SGHTA and CDR2 FQGNSA. The CDR3 loop reads CASRSSAYLNTEAFF. CDR3 coding DNA: TGTGCCAGCAGATCCAGCGCGTACCTGAACACTGAAGCTTTCTTT.

The chain recombines TRBV20-1 with TRBJ1-4; no clear D. The germline V gene encodes CDR1 DFQATT and CDR2 SNEGSKA (reference sequence). V lost 3 bases, J lost 8 bases, and 19 bases lay in between. CDR3 length: 15 residues. The CDR3 region is CSASGLGREGEKLFF. The DNA of the CDR3 is TGCAGTGCTAGTGGCCTCGGGAGGGAAGGGGAAAAACTGTTTTTT.